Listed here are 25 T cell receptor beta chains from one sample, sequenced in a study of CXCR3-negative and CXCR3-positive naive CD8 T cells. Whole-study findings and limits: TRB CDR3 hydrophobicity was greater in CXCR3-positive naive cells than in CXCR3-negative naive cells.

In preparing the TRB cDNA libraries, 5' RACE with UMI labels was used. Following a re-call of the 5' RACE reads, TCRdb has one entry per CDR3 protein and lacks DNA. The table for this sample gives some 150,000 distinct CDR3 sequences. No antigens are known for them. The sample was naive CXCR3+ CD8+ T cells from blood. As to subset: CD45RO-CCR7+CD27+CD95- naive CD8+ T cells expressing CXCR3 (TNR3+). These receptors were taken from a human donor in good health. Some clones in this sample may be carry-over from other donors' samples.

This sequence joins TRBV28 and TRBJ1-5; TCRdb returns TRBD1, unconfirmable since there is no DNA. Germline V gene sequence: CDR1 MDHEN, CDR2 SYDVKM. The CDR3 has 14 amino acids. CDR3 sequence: CASSPVRAYQPQHF. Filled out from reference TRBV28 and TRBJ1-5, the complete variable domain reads DVKVTQSSRYLVKRTGEKVFLECVQDMDHENMFWYRQDPGLGLRLIYFSYDVKMKEKGDIPEGYSVSREKKERFSLILESASTNQTSMYLCASSPVRAYQPQHFGDGTRLSIL.

The chain's CDR3 is CASSLVDYGRAHNEQFF. This chain links TRBV12-3 or TRBV12-4 with TRBJ2-1; TCRdb's D gene call, TRBD2, goes unchecked for lack of DNA. The CDR3 covers 17 residues.

CDR3 residues: CSVEDGQASYEQYF. The V gene is TRBV29-1, the J gene TRBJ2-7; as DNA is missing, the TRBD1 call by TCRdb cannot be tested. CDR1 and CDR2 from the germline V gene are SQVTM and ANQGSEA. This CDR3 spans 14 amino acids.

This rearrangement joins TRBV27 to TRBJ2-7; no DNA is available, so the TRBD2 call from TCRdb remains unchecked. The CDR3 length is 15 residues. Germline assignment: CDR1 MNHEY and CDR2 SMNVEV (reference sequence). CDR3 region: CASRGGLAGIYEQYF.

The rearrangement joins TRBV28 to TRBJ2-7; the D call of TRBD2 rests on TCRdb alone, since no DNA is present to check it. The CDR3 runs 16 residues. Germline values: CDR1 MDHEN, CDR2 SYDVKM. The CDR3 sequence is CASSPPFASGMYEQYF.

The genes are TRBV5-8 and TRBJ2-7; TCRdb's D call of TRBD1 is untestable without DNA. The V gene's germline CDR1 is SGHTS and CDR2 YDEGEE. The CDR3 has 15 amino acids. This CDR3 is CASSPGTGLSYDQYF.

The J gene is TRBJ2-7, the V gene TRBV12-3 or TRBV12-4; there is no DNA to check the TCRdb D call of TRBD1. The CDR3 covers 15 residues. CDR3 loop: CASSTVRGGSYEQYF.

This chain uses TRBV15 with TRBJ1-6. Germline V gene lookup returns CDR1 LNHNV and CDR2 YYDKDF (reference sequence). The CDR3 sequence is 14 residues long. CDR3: CATSSLRLGSPLHF.

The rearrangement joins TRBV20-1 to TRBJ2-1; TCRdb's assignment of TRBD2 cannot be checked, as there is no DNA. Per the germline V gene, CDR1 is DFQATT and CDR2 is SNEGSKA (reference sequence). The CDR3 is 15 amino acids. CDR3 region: CSATSGGSSYNEQFF.

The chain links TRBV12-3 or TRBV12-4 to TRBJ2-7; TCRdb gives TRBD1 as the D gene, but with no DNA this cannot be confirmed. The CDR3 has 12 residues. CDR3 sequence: CASRGQGAEQYF.

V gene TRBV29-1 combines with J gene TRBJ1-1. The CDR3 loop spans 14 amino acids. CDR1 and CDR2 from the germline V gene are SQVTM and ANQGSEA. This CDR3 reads CSVEVVALNTEAFF.

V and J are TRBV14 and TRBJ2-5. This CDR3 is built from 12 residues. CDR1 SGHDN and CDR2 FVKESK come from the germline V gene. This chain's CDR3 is CASRQLGETQYF.

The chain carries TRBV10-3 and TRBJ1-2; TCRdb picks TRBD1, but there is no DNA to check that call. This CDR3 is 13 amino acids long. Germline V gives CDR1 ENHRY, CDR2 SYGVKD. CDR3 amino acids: CAIRVNRGVDYTF.

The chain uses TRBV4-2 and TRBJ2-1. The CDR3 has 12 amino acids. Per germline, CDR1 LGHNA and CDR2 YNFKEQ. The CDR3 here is CASSQISREQFF.

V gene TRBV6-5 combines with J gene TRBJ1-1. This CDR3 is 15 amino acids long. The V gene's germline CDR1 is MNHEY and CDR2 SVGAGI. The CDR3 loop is CASSLGPSMNTEAFF.

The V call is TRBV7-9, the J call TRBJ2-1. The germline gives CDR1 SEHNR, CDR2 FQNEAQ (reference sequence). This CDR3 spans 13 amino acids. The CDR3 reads CASSFGRGGEQFF.

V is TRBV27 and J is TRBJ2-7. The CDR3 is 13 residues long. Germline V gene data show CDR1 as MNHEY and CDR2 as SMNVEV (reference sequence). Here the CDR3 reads CASSLDGRWEQYF.

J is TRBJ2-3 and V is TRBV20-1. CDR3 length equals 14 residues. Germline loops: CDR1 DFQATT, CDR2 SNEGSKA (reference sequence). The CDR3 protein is CSARVNDGTDTQYF.

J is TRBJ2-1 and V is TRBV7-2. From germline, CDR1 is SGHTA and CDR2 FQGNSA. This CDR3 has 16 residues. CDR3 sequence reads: CASSLGLAGTYNEQFF.

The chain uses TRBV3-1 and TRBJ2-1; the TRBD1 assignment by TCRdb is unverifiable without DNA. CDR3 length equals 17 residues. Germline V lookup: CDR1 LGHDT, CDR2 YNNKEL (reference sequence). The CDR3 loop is CASSQDIGPGLYNEQFF.

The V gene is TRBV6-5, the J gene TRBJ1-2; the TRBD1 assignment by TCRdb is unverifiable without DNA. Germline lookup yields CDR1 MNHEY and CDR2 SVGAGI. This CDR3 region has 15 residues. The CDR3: CASSYGTGEAVGYTF.

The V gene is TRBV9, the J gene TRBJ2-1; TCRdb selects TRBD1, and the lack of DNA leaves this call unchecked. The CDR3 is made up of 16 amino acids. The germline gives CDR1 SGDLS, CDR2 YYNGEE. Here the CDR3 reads CASSVGDTDLLDEQFF. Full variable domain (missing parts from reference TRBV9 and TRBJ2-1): DSGVTQTPKHLITATGQRVTLRCSPRSGDLSVYWYQQSLDQGLQFLIQYYNGEERAKGNILERFSAQQFPDLHSELNLSSLELGDSALYFCASSVGDTDLLDEQFFGPGTRLTVL.

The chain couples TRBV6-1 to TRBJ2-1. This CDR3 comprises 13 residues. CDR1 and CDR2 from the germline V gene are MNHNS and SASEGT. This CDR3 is CASRPESGDEQFF.

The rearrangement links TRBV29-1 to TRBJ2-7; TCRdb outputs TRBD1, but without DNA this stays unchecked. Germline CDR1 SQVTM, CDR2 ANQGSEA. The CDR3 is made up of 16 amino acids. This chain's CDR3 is CSVEGWGTGGSYEQYF.

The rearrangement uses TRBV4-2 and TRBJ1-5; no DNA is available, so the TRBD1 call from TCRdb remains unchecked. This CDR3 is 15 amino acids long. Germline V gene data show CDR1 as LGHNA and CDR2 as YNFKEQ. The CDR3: CASSQGQVSNQPQHF.